This T cell receptor (beta chain) was captured by sequencing in a study of CD8 T cells in ankylosing spondylitis. General study points: What seemed typical of ankylosing spondylitis blood was a TCR beta motif built from 7 or 8 highly homologous variants. Disease-linked clones were reportedly significantly enriched in matched ankylosing spondylitis synovial fluid.

Of note for this clonotype: Antigen: not known.

V trimming: 2 bases; J trimming: 7 bases; junction bases outside the gene matches: 8. There are 14 residues in the CDR3. Germline CDR1 SGDLS, CDR2 YYNGEE. TCRdb analysed the 5' RACE reads with MiXCR anew, one entry per CDR3 protein. The sample shows around 130,000 distinct CDR3 sequences, over 7% of them seen only once. The receptor comes from a male donor with ankylosing spondylitis or in good health (not recorded which). V gene TRBV9 combines with J gene TRBJ2-7; 8 bases are shared with TRBD2. Specimen: blood, either unsorted or a sorted T cell fraction (not recorded which). CDR3 sequence reads: CASSVSGTSGEQYF. The CDR3 region has the DNA TGTGCCAGCAGCGTTAGCGGGACGTCGGGGGAGCAGTACTTC.